The 24 T cell receptor beta chains in this list originate from one sample, sequenced in a study of beta chain features in type 1 diabetes. The sequenced template was cDNA made from the entire isolated RNA. Some clones are missing from TCRdb's copy, which holds only in-frame ones; the method was immunoSEQ multiplex PCR. Among 680,000 or so clones listed, 15% to 19% were seen once. Specimen: naive CD4+ T cells from blood. These receptors all stem from a man in his late teens or twenties in good health.

This clone was found a few times. The chain carries TRBV29-1 and TRBJ2-2; 10 bases are shared with TRBD2. The CDR3 totals 15 residues. Germline V gene sequence: CDR1 SQVTM, CDR2 ANQGSEA. Germline trimming cut 5 bases from V and 6 bases from J; bases unmatched to any gene: 9. CDR3 in amino acids: CSVPLAGGLAGELFF. Written as DNA, the CDR3 is TGCAGCGTTCCATTAGCGGGGGGTTTGGCCGGGGAGCTGTTTTTT.

This chain joins TRBV5-6 and TRBJ2-5, with 14 bases matching TRBD2. The CDR3 length is 16 residues. The germline CDR1 and CDR2 sequences are SGHDT and YYEEEE. Losses at the gene ends were 3 bases for V and 2 bases for J; bases not matched to a gene: 3. The CDR3 reads CASSSGLAGGQETQYF. In nucleotides, the CDR3 is TGTGCCAGCAGCTCAGGACTAGCGGGGGGTCAAGAGACCCAGTACTTC.

The V and J genes are TRBV5-1 and TRBJ2-5; maybe TRBD2 (5 bases). This CDR3 contains 14 residues. V gave up 3 bases and J gave up 7 bases, with 16 bases separating them. The germline V gene has CDR1 SGHRS and CDR2 YFSETQ. The CDR3 DNA is TGCGCCAGCAGCTCTGATGGCACCGGAGGGACCCAGTACTTC. This translates into CASSSDGTGGTQYF. Drawing the rest from reference TRBV5-1 and TRBJ2-5, the complete variable domain is KAGVTQTPRYLIKTRGQQVTLSCSPISGHRSVSWYQQTPGQGLQFLFEYFSETQRNKGNFPGRFSGRQFSNSRSEMNVSTLELGDSALYLCASSSDGTGGTQYFGPGTRLLVL.

This clone came up a few times. V usage is TRBV28 and J usage is TRBJ1-1, with TRBD1 identical over 11 bases. The ends lost 4 bases at V and 10 bases at J; junction bases unmatched: 8. The CDR3 totals 14 residues. The germline V gene encodes CDR1 MDHEN and CDR2 SYDVKM. The CDR3 here is CASSSPGTGGSAFF. The CDR3 DNA reads TGTGCCAGCAGTTCCCCCGGGACAGGGGGTTCAGCTTTCTTT.

This clone came up a few times. The V call is TRBV10-3, the J call TRBJ2-5; 7 nucleotides agree with TRBD1. In germline, CDR1 is ENHRY, CDR2 SYGVKD. This CDR3 region has 13 residues. Trimming at V came to 7 bases and at J to 0 bases, leaving 2 bases not matched to a gene. CDR3 DNA: TGTGCCATCAAGAGGGGGCACCAAGAGACCCAGTACTTC. It codes for CAIKRGHQETQYF.

The chain carries TRBV4-2 and TRBJ1-1; D not resolved. V lost 0 bases and J 5 bases, leaving 13 bases between the germline ends. Germline CDR1 reads LGHNA; CDR2 reads YNFKEQ. The CDR3 is made up of 15 amino acids. CDR3 amino acids: CASSQEVAALTEAFF. The CDR3 DNA is TGTGCCAGCAGCCAAGAAGTTGCAGCCCTTACTGAAGCTTTCTTT.

In this sample, this clone turned up a few times. This chain uses TRBV10-3 with TRBJ2-7, with TRBD2 identical over 12 bases. The CDR3 has 15 amino acids. Germline CDR1 reads ENHRY; CDR2 reads SYGVKD. After removal of 6 bases from V and 4 bases from J, the junction contained 7 bases not matched to a gene. In nucleotides, the CDR3 is TGTGCCATCAGCCCGACTAGCGGGAGTGCTTACGAGCAGTACTTC. As protein: CAISPTSGSAYEQYF.

The chain couples TRBV20-1 to TRBJ2-5, with D unresolved. The CDR3 runs 11 residues. Trimming took off 5 bases at V and 0 bases at J, with 4 bases between the two ends. Germline CDR1 reads DFQATT; CDR2 reads SNEGSKA (reference sequence). The CDR3 DNA sequence: TGCAGTGCTCCAAACCAAGAGACCCAGTACTTC. Its protein product is CSAPNQETQYF.

About this clone: One junction end disagrees with the germline gene, perhaps due to a read error. This chain joins TRBV7-7 and TRBJ2-7; D may be TRBD1 or TRBD2 (6 bases each). Germline V gives CDR1 SSHAT, CDR2 FNYEAQ (reference sequence). This CDR3 region has 15 residues. This CDR3 is CASSLDSGASGEQYF. In DNA form, the CDR3 reads TGTGCTAGCAGCTTAGACTCGGGGGCTTCTGGGGAGCAGTACTTC.

The CDR3: CASSSLYREQTQYF. DNA for the CDR3: TGTGCCAGCAGTTCCCTCTACCGTGAACAGACCCAGTACTTC. V gene TRBV28 combines with J gene TRBJ2-5, with D unresolved. The CDR3 sequence is 14 residues long. CDR1 is MDHEN, CDR2 SYDVKM, per germline. Trimming cost V 4 bases and J 6 bases, with 15 bases left between them.

This clone was detected a few times. The rearrangement links TRBV21-1 to TRBJ1-2; the DNA was not used to check the table's D call, TRBD1. TRBV21-1 is noted as a pseudogene. The CDR3 has 16 amino acids. CDR3 in amino acids: CASRPDVDRDDYGYTF. DNA for the CDR3: TGTGCCAGCAGACCCGACGTCGACAGGGATGACTATGGCTACACCTTC.

This clone has a single count. V is TRBV11-2 and J is TRBJ2-7; D is perhaps TRBD1 or TRBD2 (5 bases each). The germline V gene has CDR1 SGHAT and CDR2 FQNNGV. CDR3 length: 18 residues. V lost 5 bases and J lost 0, with 23 bases in between. CDR3 in DNA: TGTGCCAGCAGCCACTCCCCGGAGAGGGCGACAGCCTCCTACGAGCAGTACTTC. Translated: CASSHSPERATASYEQYF.

This clone turned up a few times. A junction boundary mismatches the germline segment, possibly from a read error. V usage is TRBV7-7 and J usage is TRBJ1-4; TRBD1 aligns across 7 bases. Germline loops: CDR1 SSHAT, CDR2 FNYEAQ (reference sequence). The CDR3 spans 13 residues. The chain's CDR3 is CASSLGHRGQLFF. In DNA form, the CDR3 reads TGTGCTAGCAGCTTAGGCCACAGGGGACAACTGTTTTTT.

The chain couples TRBV4-3 to TRBJ2-1; a possible D gene is TRBD2 (6 bases). CDR3 length: 15 residues. The V gene lost 4 bases and the J gene lost 6 bases, with 16 bases spanning the gap. Looked up from germline, CDR1 is LGHNA and CDR2 is YSLEER. The CDR3 protein is CASSLTDSGLNEQFF. DNA for the CDR3: TGCGCCAGCAGCCTAACAGATAGCGGCCTCAATGAGCAGTTCTTC.

There are a few counts of this clone. Other DNA sequences in this sample translate to the same CDR3. V and J are TRBV11-3 and TRBJ2-1; tentatively, D is TRBD1 (5 bases). Germline V gene data show CDR1 as SGHNT and CDR2 as YENEEA. The CDR3 sequence is 15 residues long. Trimming took off 2 bases at V and 0 bases at J, with 8 bases between the two ends. CDR3: CASSLRQSSYNEQFF. As DNA, the CDR3 is TGTGCCAGCAGCTTAAGACAGAGCTCCTACAATGAGCAGTTCTTC.

The chain uses TRBV30 and TRBJ1-2; a possible D gene is TRBD1 (6 bases). The V and J ends lost 1 base and 0 bases respectively, with 12 bases between them. The CDR3 length is 15 residues. Germline V gives CDR1 GTSNPN, CDR2 SVGIG (reference sequence). CDR3 bases: TGTGCCTGGAGTGGAGGAGGGGGTTCTAACTATGGCTACACCTTC. This codes for CAWSGGGGSNYGYTF.

For the CDR3, the DNA is TGTGCCACCAGCAAGTGGACGGGGGGGCCGGCAGATACGCAGTATTTT. Translating it yields CATSKWTGGPADTQYF. V is TRBV15 and J is TRBJ2-3; 8 nucleotides agree with TRBD2. CDR1 and CDR2 (germline): LNHNV, YYDKDF (reference sequence). Unmatched junction bases numbered 10, after V lost 4 bases and J lost 4 bases. This CDR3 is 16 amino acids long.

The V and J genes are TRBV25-1 and TRBJ1-2, with 9 bases aligning to TRBD1. The CDR3 loop spans 16 amino acids. CDR1 MGHDK and CDR2 SYGVNS come from the germline V gene. V was pared by 3 bases and J by 3 bases, with 8 bases of the junction left unmatched. The CDR3 reads CASSDLKQGADYGYTF. Here the CDR3 DNA reads TGTGCCAGCAGTGACCTGAAACAGGGGGCCGACTATGGCTACACCTTC.

The J gene is TRBJ2-6, the V gene TRBV13, with D possibly called TRBD1 or TRBD2 (5 bases each). The CDR3 runs 17 residues. Germline CDR1 and CDR2: PRHDT and FYEKMQ (reference sequence). V dropped 2 bases and J dropped 3 bases, with 14 bases sitting between them. CDR3 amino acids: CASSLTMGTFGANVLTF. CDR3 bases: TGTGCCAGCAGCTTAACGATGGGGACCTTTGGGGCCAACGTCCTGACTTTC.

This clone was detected only a few times. This chain joins TRBV28 and TRBJ1-2, with 10 bases fitting TRBD1. This CDR3 comprises 15 residues. Trimming took 6 bases from V and 7 from J; bases not matched to a gene: 11. Germline V gives CDR1 MDHEN, CDR2 SYDVKM. The CDR3 nucleotides are TGTGCCAGCAGGACAGGGGGCGCAAATTCCGGTGGCTACACCTTC. This encodes CASRTGGANSGGYTF.

Only a few counts were recorded for this clone. The rearrangement links TRBV9 to TRBJ2-7, with 9 bases lining up with TRBD1. The germline V gene encodes CDR1 SGDLS and CDR2 YYNGEE. V lost 0 bases and J lost 10; bases outside the gene matches: 8. The CDR3 covers 14 residues. CDR3 region: CASSVAAGQGPQYF. CDR3 coding DNA: TGTGCCAGCAGCGTAGCGGCGGGACAGGGTCCCCAGTACTTC. Full variable domain (missing parts from reference TRBV9 and TRBJ2-7): DSGVTQTPKHLITATGQRVTLRCSPRSGDLSVYWYQQSLDQGLQFLIQYYNGEERAKGNILERFSAQQFPDLHSELNLSSLELGDSALYFCASSVAAGQGPQYFGPGTRLTVT.

This clone was counted only a few times. CDR3 DNA sequence: TGTGCCAGCAGCTTTGGGTGGGCCAAAAACATTCAGTACTTC. Its protein is CASSFGWAKNIQYF. The chain employs TRBV7-2 and TRBJ2-4; D remains unclear. The CDR3 has 14 residues. Germline V gene sequence: CDR1 SGHTA, CDR2 FQGNSA. Trimming removed 3 bases at V and 1 base at J, with 7 bases between.

In its sample, this clone was seen a few times. The chain links TRBV7-7 to TRBJ2-7, with TRBD2 matching 7 bases. The ends lost 1 base at V and 2 bases at J; junction bases unmatched: 5. In germline, CDR1 is SSHAT, CDR2 FNYEAQ (reference sequence). The CDR3 is 15 residues long. In nucleotides, the CDR3 is TGTGCCAGCAGCTTAGGCGGAGGACTAGCCTACGAGCAGTACTTC. Its protein is CASSLGGGLAYEQYF.

This clone was observed a handful of times. The V call is TRBV11-1, the J call TRBJ2-7; possible D gene TRBD2, 6 bases. The germline gives CDR1 SGHAT, CDR2 FQDESV (reference sequence). Trimming took 1 base from V and 2 from J, leaving 6 bases between them. This CDR3 region has 13 residues. CDR3 region: CASSLGLAYEQYF. Written as DNA, the CDR3 is TGTGCCAGCAGCTTAGGACTAGCCTACGAGCAGTACTTC.